This paragraph reports one TCR beta chain. Relative to the germline gene, one junction end is altered; a read error may explain this. Unsorted bulk tissue of about 19-31 mg yielded co-extracted RNA and DNA. The data stem from a study of tumor-infiltrating lymphocytes in primary liver carcinoma. The template, roughly 0.45 ug total RNA, yielded TCR beta cDNA made with a constant-region primer. Employing slightly modified ARM-PCR, three nested multiplex PCR rounds were run, and these gave rise to the TCR beta libraries. In the first two PCR rounds, TRBV1-TRBV30 forward primers were paired with a C-beta reverse primer, and each round lasted roughly 10 cycles. MiXCR was run by TCRdb on the multiplex PCR reads, yielding one entry per CDR3 protein. The sample yields roughly 36,000 distinct CDR3 sequences, about 75% seen once. The CDR3 extends over 15 amino acids. CDR1 is SQVTM, CDR2 ANQGSEA, per germline.

The TCR originated in a man between 40 and 49 years old with primary liver carcinoma and hepatitis B virus infection. Sequencing was performed on tumor-adjacent normal liver tissue. This chain uses TRBV29-1 with TRBJ1-1; 10 positions agree with TRBD1. CDR3 residues: CSVTGGLLLNTETFF. DNA for the CDR3: TGCAGCGTGACAGGGGGCCTCCTCCTGAACACTGAAACTTTCTTT.